This T cell receptor (beta chain) was captured in a study of response to subunit inactivated influenza vaccine. The length of the CDR3 is 15 residues. Germline assignment: CDR1 MDHEN and CDR2 SYDVKM. V was clipped by 5 bases and J by 0 bases, with 11 bases between them. Study conclusions and caveats: Few additional T cells are recruited per seasonal influenza vaccination, authors suggested.

On this clonotype: What it binds is not known.

TCRdb ran MiXCR on the RT-PCR reads and lists one entry per CDR3 protein. The table includes approximately 700,000 distinct CDR3 sequences, about 15% detected once. The chain carries TRBV28 and TRBJ2-1, with D maybe TRBD1 (5 bases). The receptor was derived from a man aged 50 to 59 who received an inactivated influenza vaccine. The sequencing used PBMCs from blood, collected less than 15 days before vaccination. The CDR3 protein is CASSLRVSSYNEQFF. The CDR3, as DNA: TGTGCCAGCAGTCTCAGGGTCAGCTCCTACAATGAGCAGTTCTTC.